This entry lists 9 T cell receptor beta chains sequenced from one sample in a study of tumor-infiltrating lymphocytes in primary liver carcinoma. Germline DNA was extracted alongside blood RNA, which was obtained from unsorted whole blood. Priming with a constant-region primer yielded TCR beta cDNA from around 540 ng total RNA. Slightly modified ARM-PCR, run as three nested multiplex PCR rounds, produced the TCR beta libraries. The study ran its first two PCR rounds for approximately 10 cycles each, using TRBV1-TRBV30 forward primers and a C-beta reverse primer. TCRdb reprocessed the multiplex PCR reads via MiXCR and lists one record per CDR3 protein. This table holds 310,000 or so distinct CDR3 sequences, 50% to 75% found once. The sequencing sample was made of peripheral blood. The receptors come from a woman in her twenties or thirties with primary liver carcinoma and hepatitis B virus infection.

The rearrangement joins TRBV2 to TRBJ1-1; D is undetermined. CDR3 length: 14 amino acids. Between the trimmed V and J ends, which lost 6 bases and 10 bases, there was a span of 21 bases. CDR1 is SNHLY, CDR2 FYNNEI, per germline. CDR3 in amino acids: CASSSGGPLTAAFF. The CDR3 nucleotides are TGTGCCAGCAGCTCCGGAGGACCCTTAACGGCAGCTTTCTTT.

A remark on this clonotype: This may come from a read error, since a much larger clone is one base off. This rearrangement joins TRBV11-2 to TRBJ1-2; perhaps TRBD1 as D (5 bases). Germline assignment: CDR1 SGHAT and CDR2 FQNNGV. Between the trimmed V and J ends, which lost 5 bases and 0 bases, there was a span of 19 bases. This CDR3 contains 17 residues. CDR3 loop: CASSHSAGASANYGYTF. The CDR3, as DNA: TGTGCCAGCAGCCATTCTGCCGGGGCATCGGCTAACTATGGCTACACCTTC. The full variable domain, in which reference TRBV11-2 and TRBJ1-2 provide the parts outside the CDR3, is EAGVAQSPRYKIIEKRQSVAFWCNPISGHATLYWYQQILGQGPKLLIQFQNNGVVDDSQLPKDRFSAERLKGVDSTLKIQPAKLEDSAVYLCASSHSAGASANYGYTFGSGTRLTVV.

The rearrangement links TRBV2 to TRBJ2-4; a possible D gene is TRBD1 (5 bases). V dropped 3 bases and J dropped 5 bases, with 11 bases sitting between them. The CDR3 is 14 residues long. Per germline, CDR1 SNHLY and CDR2 FYNNEI. The CDR3 DNA follows: TGTGCCAGCAGTGAGCCAGGGCTCGAAAACATTCAGTACTTC. It translates to CASSEPGLENIQYF.

The chain joins TRBV6-6 to TRBJ2-1; 8 bases agree with TRBD2. The V segment lost 6 bases and the J segment 7 bases; nucleotides outside the gene matches: 14. This CDR3 is built from 16 residues. Per the germline V gene, CDR1 is MNHNY and CDR2 is SVGAGI (reference sequence). CDR3 coding DNA: TGTGCCAGCAGCCGGGGGGGGACTAGTGGCCCGAATGAGCAGTTCTTC. Its protein product is CASSRGGTSGPNEQFF.

This clonotype was detected only a few times. The junction departs from germline at one end; a sequencing error may be responsible. The J gene is TRBJ1-1, the V gene TRBV6-5; the D is unclear. This CDR3 is built from 18 residues. From germline, CDR1 is MNHEY and CDR2 SVGAGI. CDR3 loop: CASSYSLWELADDTEAFF. CDR3 in DNA: TGTGCCAGTAGTTACTCGTTATGGGAGCTTGCGGACGACACTGAAGCTTTCTTT.

A word on this clonotype: This could be a read error, since a much larger clone is one nucleotide away. The chain is built from TRBV6-5 and TRBJ2-1; TRBD2 is a possible D gene (6 bases). V lost 7 bases to trimming and J lost 9 bases, with 25 bases between them. CDR1 and CDR2 (germline): MNHEY, SVGAGI. The CDR3 is 16 amino acids. The CDR3 nucleotides read TGTGCCAGCACCCCTAACGGGAGTTCTCGTAAGGCTGAGCAGTTCTTC. Amino acids: CASTPNGSSRKAEQFF.

This clonotype has more than one count but fewer than ten. The CDR3 sequence is CAISPTAGRDTGELFF. The CDR3 DNA is TGTGCCATCAGCCCTACGGCGGGCAGGGACACCGGGGAGCTGTTTTTT. The chain links TRBV10-3 to TRBJ2-2; D possibly uses TRBD1 or TRBD2 (5 bases each). V was trimmed by 6 bases and J by 3 bases, leaving 17 bases between them. The CDR3 length is 16 residues. Per germline, CDR1 ENHRY and CDR2 SYGVKD.

This clonotype came up many times. V and J are TRBV6-2 or TRBV6-3 and TRBJ2-7; 7 positions agree with TRBD1. The CDR3 length is 13 residues. Germline V gene data show CDR1 as MNHEY and CDR2 as SVGEGT. Unmatched junction bases numbered 5, after V lost 6 bases and J lost 3 bases. CDR3 amino acids: CASRGQAFYEQYF. DNA of the CDR3: TGTGCCAGCAGAGGACAGGCCTTCTACGAGCAGTACTTC.

The chain links TRBV6-5 to TRBJ2-1; D remains unclear. The CDR3 loop spans 15 amino acids. The germline V gene has CDR1 MNHEY and CDR2 SVGAGI. V was shortened by 0 bases and J by 5 bases, with 11 bases between the two germline ends. The DNA for the CDR3 is TGTGCCAGCAGTTACTCGGATAGCAGGAACAATGAGCAGTTCTTC. Protein product: CASSYSDSRNNEQFF.